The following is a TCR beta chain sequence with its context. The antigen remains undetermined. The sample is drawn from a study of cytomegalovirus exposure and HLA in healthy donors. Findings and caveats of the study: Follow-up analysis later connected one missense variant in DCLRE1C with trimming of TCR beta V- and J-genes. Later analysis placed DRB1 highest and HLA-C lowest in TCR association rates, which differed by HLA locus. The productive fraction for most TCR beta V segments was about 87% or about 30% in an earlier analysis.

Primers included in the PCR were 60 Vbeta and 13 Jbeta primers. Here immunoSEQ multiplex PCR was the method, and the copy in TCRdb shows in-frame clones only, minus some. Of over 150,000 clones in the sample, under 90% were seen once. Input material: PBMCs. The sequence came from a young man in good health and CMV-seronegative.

Here the CDR3 reads CASSPGLAAFVDTQYF. DNA of the CDR3: TGTGCCAGCAGCCCGGGACTAGCGGCCTTTGTGGATACGCAGTATTTT. The chain joins TRBV7-3 to TRBJ2-3, with 11 nucleotides matching TRBD2. Germline trimming cut 5 bases from V and 6 bases from J; bases unmatched to any gene: 10. The V gene's germline CDR1 is SGHTA and CDR2 FQGTGA. This CDR3 is 16 amino acids long.